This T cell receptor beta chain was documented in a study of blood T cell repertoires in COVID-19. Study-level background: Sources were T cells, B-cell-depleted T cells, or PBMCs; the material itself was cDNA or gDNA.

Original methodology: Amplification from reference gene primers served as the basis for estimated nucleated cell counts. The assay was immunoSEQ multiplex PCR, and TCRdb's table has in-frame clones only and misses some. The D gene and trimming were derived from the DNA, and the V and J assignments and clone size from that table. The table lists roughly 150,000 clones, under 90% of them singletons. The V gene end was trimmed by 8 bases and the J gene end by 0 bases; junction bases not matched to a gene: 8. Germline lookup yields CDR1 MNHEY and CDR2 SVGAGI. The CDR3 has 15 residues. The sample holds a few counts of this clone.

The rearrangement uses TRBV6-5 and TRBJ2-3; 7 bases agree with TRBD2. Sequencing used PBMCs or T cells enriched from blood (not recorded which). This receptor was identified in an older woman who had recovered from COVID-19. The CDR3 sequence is CASLGGEASTDTQYF. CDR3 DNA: TGTGCCAGCCTTGGGGGGGAGGCTAGCACAGATACGCAGTATTTT.